The 29 T cell receptor beta chains below come from one sample, sequenced in a study of vaccination effects on CD4 cells after COVID-19. TCRdb's copy holds only in-frame clones and misses some; the assay was immunoSEQ multiplex PCR. In the table there are 35,000 to 45,000 clones, 66% of which are singletons. Within the ViraFEST assay, antigen-specific CD4+ T cells underwent expansion with viral peptide pools prior to sequencing. Subsequent to a culture period of around eleven days, CD4+ T cells were isolated. Vaccine recipients had no previous SARS-CoV-2 infection; their nucleocapsid antibodies were negative. No antigen has been identified for these receptors. The sequencing here drew on CD4+ T cells from PBMCs cultured with HCoV-OC43 spike peptides, taken before COVID-19 vaccination. Subset specified: HCoV-OC43 spike overlapping peptide pool stimulation. These receptors originate from a human donor who received a COVID-19 vaccine.

A single count supports this clone. The genes are TRBV24-1 and TRBJ1-2; D might be TRBD1 (5 bases). Trimming took 5 bases from V and 6 from J, leaving 9 bases between them. The CDR3 is 12 amino acids. Germline V CDR1 and CDR2: KGHDR, SFDVKD. The CDR3 loop reads CATSGGGDGYTF. In DNA form, the CDR3 reads TGTGCCACCAGTGGGGGAGGGGATGGCTACACCTTC.

The J gene is TRBJ1-4, the V gene TRBV19; 9 bases align to TRBD1. The CDR3 is 15 amino acids. J was trimmed by 0 bases and V by 7 bases; bases with no gene match: 3. Germline CDR1 LNHDA, CDR2 SQIVND (reference sequence). CDR3 residues: CASKTGGTTNEKLFF. The CDR3 DNA follows: TGTGCCAGTAAAACAGGGGGCACAACTAATGAAAAACTGTTTTTT.

A few counts support this clone. The chain joins TRBV10-1 to TRBJ2-2; weak D call: TRBD1 (5 bases). There are 16 residues in the CDR3. Germline V gives CDR1 WNHNN, CDR2 SYGVQD (reference sequence). Trimming took off 9 bases at V and 4 bases at J, with 21 bases between the two ends. CDR3 nucleotide sequence: TGCGCCAGAGGACCTCGGACAACGAAAGGCACCGGGGAGCTGTTTTTT. Residues: CARGPRTTKGTGELFF.

This clone was counted between two and nine times. This chain links TRBV12-3 or TRBV12-4 with TRBJ1-1; maybe TRBD1 (6 bases). The V end lost 4 bases, the J end lost 3 bases, and 9 bases lay between the germline ends. This CDR3 is built from 13 residues. CDR3 amino acids: CASSSTGYTEAFF. CDR3 coding DNA: TGTGCCAGCAGTTCTACAGGGTACACTGAAGCTTTCTTT.

This clone occurred a few times. The V and J genes are TRBV7-9 and TRBJ1-4; 11 positions agree with TRBD1. V was clipped by 1 base and J by 8 bases; unmatched bases: 0. Per germline, CDR1 SEHNR and CDR2 FQNEAQ (reference sequence). The CDR3 spans 14 residues. The CDR3: CASSLGTGGEKLFF. In DNA form, the CDR3 reads TGTGCCAGCAGCTTAGGGACAGGGGGCGAAAAACTGTTTTTT.

This chain links TRBV23-1 with TRBJ2-6; perhaps TRBD1 as D (5 bases). TRBV23-1 is an ORF; its function is uncertain. Deletions cut 4 bases from V and 0 bases from J, with 13 bases between. CDR3 size: 17 residues. CDR3: CASSLGVVGSGANVLTF. The CDR3 DNA is TGCGCCAGCAGTCTAGGGGTAGTGGGCTCTGGGGCCAACGTCCTGACTTTC.

This rearrangement joins TRBV11-2 to TRBJ2-1; D call uncertain. The V end lost 0 bases, the J end lost 14 bases, and 17 bases lay between the germline ends. The germline V gene has CDR1 SGHAT and CDR2 FQNNGV. This CDR3 contains 14 residues. Here the CDR3 DNA reads TGTGCCAGCAGCTTAGATCAAGGAACCCCGAGGAAGTTCTTC. It codes for CASSLDQGTPRKFF.

This clone appeared a few times. J is TRBJ2-1 and V is TRBV6-4, with TRBD2 identical over 11 bases. Trimming removed 6 bases from V and 0 bases from J; junction bases left unmatched: 16. CDR3 length: 20 amino acids. CDR1 is MRHNA and CDR2 is SNTAGT in the germline V gene. CDR3 in amino acids: CASRPLTSGIRDGSYNEQFF. As DNA, the CDR3 is TGTGCCAGCAGGCCTTTGACTAGCGGGATCCGAGATGGCTCCTACAATGAGCAGTTCTTC.

A single count supports this clone. This chain uses TRBV12-3 or TRBV12-4 with TRBJ2-5; D gene ambiguous. The CDR3 length is 12 residues. The ends were cut back, 5 bases at V and 5 bases at J, with 9 bases in the middle. The DNA of the CDR3 is TGTGCCAGCAGTCCTAGAGAGGAGACCCAGTACTTC. Encoded protein: CASSPREETQYF.

This rearrangement joins TRBV10-3 to TRBJ1-6; TRBD1 matches at 7 bases. Trimming took 7 bases from V and 6 from J; bases not matched to a gene: 6. This CDR3 spans 14 amino acids. Germline CDR1 and CDR2: ENHRY and SYGVKD. The CDR3: CAIKGRGINSPLHF. CDR3 bases: TGTGCCATCAAGGGCAGGGGGATTAATTCACCCCTCCACTTT.

The CDR3 coding sequence is TGTGCCAGTAGTATTTTTCCAGTGAACTATGGCTACACCTTC. Translated, it gives CASSIFPVNYGYTF. The J gene is TRBJ1-2, the V gene TRBV19; D remains ambiguous. The CDR3 is made up of 14 amino acids. The germline CDR1 and CDR2 sequences are LNHDA and SQIVND (reference sequence). V lost 3 bases to trimming and J lost 2 bases, with 10 bases between them.

The chain combines TRBV15 with TRBJ2-7; D is perhaps TRBD1 (5 bases). In germline, CDR1 is LNHNV, CDR2 YYDKDF (reference sequence). The V and J ends lost 0 bases and 2 bases respectively, with 11 bases between them. CDR3 length: 15 residues. The CDR3 nucleotides read TGTGCCACCAGCAGAGAGTCAGGGATACCCTACGAGCAGTACTTC. It yields the protein CATSRESGIPYEQYF.

CDR3 loop: CASSLDRDGYTF. The CDR3 DNA is TGCGCCAGCAGCTTAGACAGGGATGGCTACACCTTC. The chain links TRBV5-1 to TRBJ1-2; 7 positions agree with TRBD1. The germline V gene has CDR1 SGHRS and CDR2 YFSETQ. V gave up 2 bases and J gave up 6 bases; unmatched junction bases: 1. The CDR3 is 12 amino acids.

This chain links TRBV12-3 or TRBV12-4 with TRBJ1-5; D gene unclear. V dropped 3 bases and J dropped 4 bases, with 7 bases sitting between them. This CDR3 is built from 13 residues. CDR3 sequence (DNA): TGTGCCAGCAGTTTGGCGGATAATCAGCCCCAGCATTTT. It specifies CASSLADNQPQHF.

The chain has TRBV6-5 and TRBJ1-2, with 11 bases matching TRBD1. The CDR3 sequence is 15 residues long. V lost 5 bases, J lost 6 bases, and 8 bases stayed unmatched. CDR1 is MNHEY, CDR2 SVGAGI, per germline. CDR3 in amino acids: CASSTGQGGQDGYTF. CDR3 DNA sequence: TGTGCCAGCAGTACGGGACAGGGGGGCCAGGATGGCTACACCTTC.

The sample holds a few counts of this clone. The chain recombines TRBV10-3 with TRBJ2-1; possibly TRBD1 for D (6 bases). Trimming took 8 bases from V and 4 from J, leaving 12 bases between them. The V gene's germline CDR1 is ENHRY and CDR2 SYGVKD. This CDR3 contains 13 residues. As DNA, the CDR3 is TGTGCCATCCAGGGGCTGGAGTACAATGAGCAGTTCTTC. Translated: CAIQGLEYNEQFF.

The V call is TRBV7-8, the J call TRBJ2-3, with TRBD2 identical over 11 bases. This CDR3 comprises 16 residues. V gave up 4 bases and J gave up 3 bases; unmatched junction bases: 6. Germline lookup yields CDR1 SGHVS and CDR2 FQNEAQ. In DNA, the CDR3 is TGTGCCAGCAGCTCGTTAGCGGGGGGGATAACAGATACGCAGTATTTT. It is translated as CASSSLAGGITDTQYF.

The chain combines TRBV10-3 with TRBJ1-1; maybe TRBD1 (6 bases). V lost 3 bases and J lost 1, with 6 bases in between. Germline-derived CDR1 and CDR2 are ENHRY and SYGVKD. There are 13 residues in the CDR3. The CDR3 DNA follows: TGTGCCATCAGTGACAGGGGGAACACTGAAGCTTTCTTT. This sequence encodes CAISDRGNTEAFF.

The genes are TRBV10-2 and TRBJ2-5; possible D gene TRBD2, 6 bases. This CDR3 region has 13 residues. CDR1 is WSHSY and CDR2 is SAAADI in the germline V gene. V gave up 8 bases and J gave up 1 base, with 11 bases separating them. In nucleotides, the CDR3 is TGCGCCAGCGTGGGGGGAGCCCAAGAGACCCAGTACTTC. It codes for CASVGGAQETQYF.

V gene TRBV5-8 combines with J gene TRBJ2-7; D possibly corresponds to TRBD2 (6 bases). The germline CDR1 and CDR2 sequences are SGHTS and YDEGEE. Trimming pared 0 bases from V and 0 bases from J, leaving 7 bases between. The CDR3 is made up of 14 amino acids. CDR3 in amino acids: CASSLGDFSYEQYF. In DNA, the CDR3 is TGTGCCAGCAGCTTGGGGGACTTCTCCTACGAGCAGTACTTC.

This clone was observed a few times. V is TRBV30 and J is TRBJ1-4, with TRBD1 matching 9 bases. In germline, CDR1 is GTSNPN, CDR2 SVGIG (reference sequence). This CDR3 region has 12 residues. J lost 5 bases, V lost 8 bases, and 3 bases had no gene match. CDR3 protein: CAATGGNEKLFF. The CDR3 nucleotides are TGTGCCGCGACAGGGGGGAATGAAAAACTGTTTTTT.

V and J are TRBV25-1 and TRBJ1-2; 7 bases fit TRBD1. Germline V gene sequence: CDR1 MGHDK, CDR2 SYGVNS. This CDR3 contains 12 residues. V gave up 7 bases and J gave up 8 bases; unmatched junction bases: 7. CDR3 nucleotide sequence: TGTGCCAGCACCCACGACAGGGTCGGCTACACCTTC. This codes for CASTHDRVGYTF.

J is TRBJ2-1 and V is TRBV25-1; D possibly matches TRBD1 or TRBD2 (5 bases each). Germline V gives CDR1 MGHDK, CDR2 SYGVNS. The CDR3 consists of 15 residues. Trimming stripped 6 bases from V and 7 bases from J, with 19 bases between. In DNA form, the CDR3 reads TGTGCCAGCAGCGCCTTCGGGACCCCGTGGAATGAGCAGTTCTTC. It is translated as CASSAFGTPWNEQFF.

The rearrangement links TRBV3-1 (or the pseudogene TRBV3-2) to TRBJ2-6; possibly TRBD2 for D (6 bases). The V end lost 6 bases, the J end lost 0 bases, and 12 bases lay between the germline ends. CDR3 size: 16 residues. Per germline, CDR1 LGHDT and CDR2 YNNKEL (reference sequence). CDR3 amino acids: CASSLRRDSGANVLTF. The CDR3 DNA reads as TGTGCCAGCAGTCTTCGGCGGGACTCTGGGGCCAACGTCCTGACTTTC.

The chain links TRBV7-6 to TRBJ1-1; 7 bases are a match to TRBD1. J gave up 2 bases and V 1 base, and 10 bases lay outside the gene matches. The CDR3 consists of 17 residues. Per the germline V gene, CDR1 is SGHVS and CDR2 is FNYEAQ. The CDR3 loop is CASSLEGGGQRNTEAFF. CDR3 DNA: TGTGCCAGCAGCTTAGAGGGGGGGGGACAGAGAAACACTGAAGCTTTCTTT.

J is TRBJ2-5 and V is TRBV18; 10 bases align to TRBD2. Looked up from germline, CDR1 is KGHSH and CDR2 is LQKENI. CDR3 length: 16 amino acids. V was clipped by 2 bases and J by 0 bases; unmatched bases: 3. CDR3 bases: TGTGCCAGCTCACCATTTAGCGGGAGGTACCAAGAGACCCAGTACTTC. Translating gives CASSPFSGRYQETQYF.

The V and J genes are TRBV11-2 and TRBJ2-7; possibly TRBD1 for D (6 bases). The CDR3 has 15 amino acids. CDR1 SGHAT and CDR2 FQNNGV come from the germline V gene. Between the trimmed V and J ends, which lost 2 bases and 6 bases, there was a span of 17 bases. The CDR3 sequence: CASSLFRGPHREQYF. The CDR3 nucleotides read TGTGCCAGCAGCTTATTCAGGGGCCCCCATCGCGAGCAGTACTTC. Filled out from reference TRBV11-2 and TRBJ2-7, the complete variable domain reads EAGVAQSPRYKIIEKRQSVAFWCNPISGHATLYWYQQILGQGPKLLIQFQNNGVVDDSQLPKDRFSAERLKGVDSTLKIQPAKLEDSAVYLCASSLFRGPHREQYFGPGTRLTVT.

This clone was seen a handful of times. The chain carries TRBV10-3 and TRBJ2-3, with 7 bases aligning to TRBD2. The trim removed 6 bases at V and 6 bases at J, leaving 6 bases unmatched. CDR3 size: 13 residues. Germline CDR1 ENHRY, CDR2 SYGVKD. In DNA form, the CDR3 reads TGTGCCATCAGGGAGCGGGATTCGGATACGCAGTATTTT. Translating gives CAIRERDSDTQYF.

This clone was detected only once. The chain carries TRBV19 and TRBJ1-1; D not certain. There are 13 residues in the CDR3. Germline lookup yields CDR1 LNHDA and CDR2 SQIVND (reference sequence). V was cut by 7 bases and J by 7 bases, with 16 bases left in between. CDR3: CASTPGIRIEAFF. The CDR3 DNA sequence: TGTGCCAGTACCCCGGGAATCCGTATTGAAGCTTTCTTT.